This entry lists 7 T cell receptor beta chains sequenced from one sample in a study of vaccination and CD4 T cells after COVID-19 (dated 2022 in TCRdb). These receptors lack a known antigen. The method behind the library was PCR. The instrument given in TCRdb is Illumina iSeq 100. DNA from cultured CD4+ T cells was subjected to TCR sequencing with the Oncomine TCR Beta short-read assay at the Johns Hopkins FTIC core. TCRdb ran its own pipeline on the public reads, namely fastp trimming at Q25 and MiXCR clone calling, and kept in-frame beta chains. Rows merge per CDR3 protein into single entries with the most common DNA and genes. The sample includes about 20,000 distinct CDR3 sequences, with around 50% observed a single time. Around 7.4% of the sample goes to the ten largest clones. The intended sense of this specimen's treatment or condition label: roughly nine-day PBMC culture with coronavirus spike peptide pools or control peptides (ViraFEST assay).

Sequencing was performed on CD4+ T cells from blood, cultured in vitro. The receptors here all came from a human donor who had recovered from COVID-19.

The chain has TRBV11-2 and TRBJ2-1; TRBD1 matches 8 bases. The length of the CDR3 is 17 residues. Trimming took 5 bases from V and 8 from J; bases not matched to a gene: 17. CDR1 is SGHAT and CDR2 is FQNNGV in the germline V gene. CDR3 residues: CASSLDVDRVLGDEQFF. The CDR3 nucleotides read TGTGCCAGCAGCCTGGACGTGGACAGGGTTTTGGGCGATGAGCAGTTCTTC. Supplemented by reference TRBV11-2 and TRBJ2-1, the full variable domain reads EAGVAQSPRYKIIEKRQSVAFWCNPISGHATLYWYQQILGQGPKLLIQFQNNGVVDDSQLPKDRFSAERLKGVDSTLKIQPAKLEDSAVYLCASSLDVDRVLGDEQFFGPGTRLTVL.

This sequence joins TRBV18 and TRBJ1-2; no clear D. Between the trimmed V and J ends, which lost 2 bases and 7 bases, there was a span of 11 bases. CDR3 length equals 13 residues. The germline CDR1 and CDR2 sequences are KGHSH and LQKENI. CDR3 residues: CASSPSEGGGYTF. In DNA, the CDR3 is TGTGCCAGCTCACCATCGGAGGGTGGTGGCTACACCTTC. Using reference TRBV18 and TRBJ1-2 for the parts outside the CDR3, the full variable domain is NAGVMQNPRHLVRRRGQEARLRCSPMKGHSHVYWYRQLPEEGLKFMVYLQKENIIDESGMPKERFSAEFPKEGPSILRIQQVVRGDSAAYFCASSPSEGGGYTFGSGTRLTVV.

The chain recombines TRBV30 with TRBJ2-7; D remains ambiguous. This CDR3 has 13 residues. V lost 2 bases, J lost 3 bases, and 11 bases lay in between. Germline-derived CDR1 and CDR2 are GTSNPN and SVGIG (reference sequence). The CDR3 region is CAWSKGPFYEQYF. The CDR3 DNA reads TGTGCCTGGAGTAAAGGACCCTTCTACGAGCAGTACTTC.

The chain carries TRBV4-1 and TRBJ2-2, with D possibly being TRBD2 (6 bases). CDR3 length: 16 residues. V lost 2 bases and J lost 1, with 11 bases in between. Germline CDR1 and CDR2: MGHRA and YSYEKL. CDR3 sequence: CASSQYQEGNTGELFF. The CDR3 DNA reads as TGCGCCAGCAGCCAATATCAGGAGGGGAACACCGGGGAGCTGTTTTTT.

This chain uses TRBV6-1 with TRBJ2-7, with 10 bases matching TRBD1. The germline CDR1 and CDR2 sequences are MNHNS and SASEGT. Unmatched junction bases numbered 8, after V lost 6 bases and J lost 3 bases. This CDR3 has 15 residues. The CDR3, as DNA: TGTGCCAGCAGCCTCGAGGGGACAGGGGTCTACGAGCAGTACTTC. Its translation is CASSLEGTGVYEQYF.

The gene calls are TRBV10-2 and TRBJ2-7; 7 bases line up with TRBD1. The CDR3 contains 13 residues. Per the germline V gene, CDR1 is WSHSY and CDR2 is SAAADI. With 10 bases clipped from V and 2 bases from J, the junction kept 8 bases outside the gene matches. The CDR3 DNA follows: TGCGCCACCACCGACAGGGTACCCTACGAGCAGTACTTC. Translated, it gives CATTDRVPYEQYF.

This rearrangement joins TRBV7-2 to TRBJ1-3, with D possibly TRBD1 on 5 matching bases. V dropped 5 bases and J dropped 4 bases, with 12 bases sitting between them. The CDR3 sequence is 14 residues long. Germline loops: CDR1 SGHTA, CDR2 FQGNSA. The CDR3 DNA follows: TGTGCCAGCAGCATTGGGGGATCAGGAAACACCATATATTTT. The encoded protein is CASSIGGSGNTIYF.